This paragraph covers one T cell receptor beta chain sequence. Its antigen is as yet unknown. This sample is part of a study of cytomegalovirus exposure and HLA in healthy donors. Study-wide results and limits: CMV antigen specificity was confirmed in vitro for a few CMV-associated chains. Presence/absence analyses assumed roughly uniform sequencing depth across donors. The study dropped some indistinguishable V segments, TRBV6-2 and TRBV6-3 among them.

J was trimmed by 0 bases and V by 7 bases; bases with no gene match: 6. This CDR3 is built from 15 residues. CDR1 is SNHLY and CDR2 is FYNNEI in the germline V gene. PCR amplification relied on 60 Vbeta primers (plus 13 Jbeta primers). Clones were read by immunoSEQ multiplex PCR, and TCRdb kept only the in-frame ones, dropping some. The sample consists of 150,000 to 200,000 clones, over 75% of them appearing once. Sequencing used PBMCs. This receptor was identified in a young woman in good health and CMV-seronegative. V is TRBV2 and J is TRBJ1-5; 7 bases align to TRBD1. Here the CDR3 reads CASKGDRYSNQPQHF. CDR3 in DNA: TGTGCCAGCAAGGGGGACAGATATAGCAATCAGCCCCAGCATTTT.